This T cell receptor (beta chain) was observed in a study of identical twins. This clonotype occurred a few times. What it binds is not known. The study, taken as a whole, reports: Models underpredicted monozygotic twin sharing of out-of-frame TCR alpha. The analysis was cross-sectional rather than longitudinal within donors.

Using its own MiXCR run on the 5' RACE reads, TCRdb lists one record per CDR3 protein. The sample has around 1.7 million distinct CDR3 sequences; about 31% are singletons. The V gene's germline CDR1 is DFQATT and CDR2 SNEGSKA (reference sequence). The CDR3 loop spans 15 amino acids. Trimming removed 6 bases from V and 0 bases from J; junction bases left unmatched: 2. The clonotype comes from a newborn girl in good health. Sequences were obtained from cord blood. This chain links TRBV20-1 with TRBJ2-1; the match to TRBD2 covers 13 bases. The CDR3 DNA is TGCAGTGCCACTAGCGGGAGGGGCTCCTACAATGAGCAGTTCTTC. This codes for CSATSGRGSYNEQFF.